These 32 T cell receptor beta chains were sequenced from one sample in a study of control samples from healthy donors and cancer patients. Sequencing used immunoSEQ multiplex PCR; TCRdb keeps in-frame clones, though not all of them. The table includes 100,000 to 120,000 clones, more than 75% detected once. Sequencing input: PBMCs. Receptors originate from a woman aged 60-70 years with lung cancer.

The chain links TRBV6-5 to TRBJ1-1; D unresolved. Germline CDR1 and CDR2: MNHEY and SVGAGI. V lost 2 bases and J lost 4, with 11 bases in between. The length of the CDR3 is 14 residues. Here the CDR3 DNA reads TGTGCCAGCAGTTACCGGGAGGGAGGCACTGAAGCTTTCTTT. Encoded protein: CASSYREGGTEAFF.

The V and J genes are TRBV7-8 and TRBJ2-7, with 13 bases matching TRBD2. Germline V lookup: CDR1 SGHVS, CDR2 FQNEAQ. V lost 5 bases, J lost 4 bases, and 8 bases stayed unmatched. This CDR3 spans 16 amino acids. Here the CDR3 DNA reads TGTGCCAGCAGCCCGAGGACTAGCGGGAGTGGGTACGAGCAGTACTTC. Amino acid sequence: CASSPRTSGSGYEQYF. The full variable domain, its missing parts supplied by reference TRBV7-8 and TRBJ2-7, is GAGVSQSPRYKVAKRGQDVALRCDPISGHVSLFWYQQALGQGPEFLTYFQNEAQLDKSGLPSDRFFAERPEGSVSTLKIQRTQQEDSAVYLCASSPRTSGSGYEQYFGPGTRLTVT.

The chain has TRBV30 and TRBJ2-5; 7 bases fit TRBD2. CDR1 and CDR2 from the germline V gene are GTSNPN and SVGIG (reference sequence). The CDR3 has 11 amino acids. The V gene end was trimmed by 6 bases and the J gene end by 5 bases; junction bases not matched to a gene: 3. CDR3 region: CACGGGETQYF. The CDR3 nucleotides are TGTGCCTGCGGGGGAGGGGAGACCCAGTACTTC.

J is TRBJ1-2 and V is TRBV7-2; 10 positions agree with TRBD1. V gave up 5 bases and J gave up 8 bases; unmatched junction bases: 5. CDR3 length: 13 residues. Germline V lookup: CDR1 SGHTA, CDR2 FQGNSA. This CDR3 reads CASSPDRGSGYTF. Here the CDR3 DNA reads TGTGCCAGCAGCCCGGACAGGGGGAGCGGCTACACCTTC.

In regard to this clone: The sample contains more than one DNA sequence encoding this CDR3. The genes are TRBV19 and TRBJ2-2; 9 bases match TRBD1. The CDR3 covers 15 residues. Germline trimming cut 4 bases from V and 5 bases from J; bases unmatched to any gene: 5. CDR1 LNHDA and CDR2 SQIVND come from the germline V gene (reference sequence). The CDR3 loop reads CASSKTGGRTGELFF. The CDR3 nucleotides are TGTGCCAGTAGTAAGACAGGGGGTCGGACCGGGGAGCTGTTTTTT.

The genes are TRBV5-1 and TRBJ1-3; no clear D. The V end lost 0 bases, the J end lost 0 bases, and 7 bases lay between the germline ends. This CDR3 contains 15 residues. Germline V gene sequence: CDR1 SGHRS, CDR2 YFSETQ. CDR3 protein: CASSLGPVSGNTIYF. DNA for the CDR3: TGCGCCAGCAGCTTGGGACCGGTCTCTGGAAACACCATATATTTT.

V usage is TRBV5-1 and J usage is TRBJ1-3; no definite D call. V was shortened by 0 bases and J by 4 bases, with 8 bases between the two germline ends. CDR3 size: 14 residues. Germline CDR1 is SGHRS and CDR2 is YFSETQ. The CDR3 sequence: CASSLVASGNTIYF. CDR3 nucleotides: TGCGCCAGCAGCTTGGTTGCCTCCGGAAACACCATATATTTT.

In DNA form, the CDR3 reads TGTGCCAGCACCCAGGTGACCTTAAGCAATGAGCAGTTCTTC. Translating gives CASTQVTLSNEQFF. The chain recombines TRBV5-5 with TRBJ2-1; no clear D gene. Deletions cut 6 bases from V and 6 bases from J, with 16 bases between. This CDR3 is 14 amino acids long. Germline assignment: CDR1 SGHKS and CDR2 YYEKEE (reference sequence).

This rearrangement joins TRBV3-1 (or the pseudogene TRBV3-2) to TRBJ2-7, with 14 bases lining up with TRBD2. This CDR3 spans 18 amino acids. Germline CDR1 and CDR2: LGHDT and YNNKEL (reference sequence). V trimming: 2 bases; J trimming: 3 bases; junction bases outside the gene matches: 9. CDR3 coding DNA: TGTGCCAGCAGCCAAATACCCCCTGGGACTAGCGGGAGCTACGAGCAGTACTTC. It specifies CASSQIPPGTSGSYEQYF.

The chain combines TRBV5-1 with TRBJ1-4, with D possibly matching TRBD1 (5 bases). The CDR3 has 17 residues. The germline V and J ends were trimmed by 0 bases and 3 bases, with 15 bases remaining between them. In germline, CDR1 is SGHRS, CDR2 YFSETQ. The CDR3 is CASSLGYRKAANEKLFF. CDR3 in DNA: TGCGCCAGCAGCTTGGGATACAGGAAGGCAGCTAATGAAAAACTGTTTTTT.

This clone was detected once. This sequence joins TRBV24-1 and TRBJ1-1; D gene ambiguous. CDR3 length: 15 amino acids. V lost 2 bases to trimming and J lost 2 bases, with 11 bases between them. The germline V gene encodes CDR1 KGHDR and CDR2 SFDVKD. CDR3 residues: CATSDSTDANTEAFF. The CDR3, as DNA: TGTGCCACCAGTGATTCCACAGACGCCAACACTGAAGCTTTCTTT.

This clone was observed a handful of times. The CDR3 reads CASSEPHGQGRTEAFF. The CDR3 DNA sequence: TGTGCCAGCAGTGAGCCCCATGGACAGGGGAGAACTGAAGCTTTCTTT. The chain uses TRBV6-1 and TRBJ1-1, with 9 bases that match TRBD1. Per the germline V gene, CDR1 is MNHNS and CDR2 is SASEGT. The CDR3 is made up of 16 amino acids. V gave up 3 bases and J gave up 5 bases; unmatched junction bases: 10.

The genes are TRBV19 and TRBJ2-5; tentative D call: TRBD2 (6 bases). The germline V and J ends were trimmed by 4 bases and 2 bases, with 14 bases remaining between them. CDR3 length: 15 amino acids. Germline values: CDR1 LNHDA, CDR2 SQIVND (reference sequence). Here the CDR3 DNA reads TGTGCCAGTAGTACAGGCGGAGGACTACAAGAGACCCAGTACTTC. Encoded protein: CASSTGGGLQETQYF.

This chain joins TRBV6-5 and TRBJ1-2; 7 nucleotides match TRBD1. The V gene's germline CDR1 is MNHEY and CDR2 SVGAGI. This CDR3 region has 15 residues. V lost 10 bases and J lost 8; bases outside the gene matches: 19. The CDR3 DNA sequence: TGTGCCACCAACAGCGCCCTGACAGGGTCTGGAGGCTACACCTTC. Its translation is CATNSALTGSGGYTF.

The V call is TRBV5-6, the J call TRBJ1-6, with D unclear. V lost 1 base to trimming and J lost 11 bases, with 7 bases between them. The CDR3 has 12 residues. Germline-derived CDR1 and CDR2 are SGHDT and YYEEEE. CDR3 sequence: CASSLNRAPLHF. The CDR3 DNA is TGTGCCAGCAGCTTGAATAGGGCACCCCTCCACTTT.

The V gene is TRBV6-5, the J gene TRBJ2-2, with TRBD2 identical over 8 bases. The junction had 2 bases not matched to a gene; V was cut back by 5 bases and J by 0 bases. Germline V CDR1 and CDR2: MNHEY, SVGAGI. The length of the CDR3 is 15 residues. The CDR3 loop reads CASSRGGPNTGELFF. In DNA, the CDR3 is TGTGCCAGCAGTCGGGGGGGGCCGAACACCGGGGAGCTGTTTTTT.

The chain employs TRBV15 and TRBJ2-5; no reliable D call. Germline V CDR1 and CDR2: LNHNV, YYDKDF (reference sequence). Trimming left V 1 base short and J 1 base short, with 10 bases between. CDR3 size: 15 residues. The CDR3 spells CATSRVGRGQETQYF. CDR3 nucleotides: TGTGCCACCAGCAGAGTGGGCAGAGGCCAAGAGACCCAGTACTTC.

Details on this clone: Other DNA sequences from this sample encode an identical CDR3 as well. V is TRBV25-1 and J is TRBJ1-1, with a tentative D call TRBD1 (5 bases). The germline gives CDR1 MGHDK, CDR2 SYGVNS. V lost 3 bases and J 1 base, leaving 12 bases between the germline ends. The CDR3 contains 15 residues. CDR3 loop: CASSDSGHWNTEAFF. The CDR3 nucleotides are TGTGCCAGCAGTGACAGTGGACACTGGAACACTGAAGCTTTCTTT.

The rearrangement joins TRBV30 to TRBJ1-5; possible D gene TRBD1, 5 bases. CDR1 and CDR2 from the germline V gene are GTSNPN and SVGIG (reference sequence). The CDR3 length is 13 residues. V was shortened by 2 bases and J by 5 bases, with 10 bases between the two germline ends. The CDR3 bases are TGTGCCTGGAGTCCCGGGACCGATCAGCCCCAGCATTTT. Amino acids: CAWSPGTDQPQHF. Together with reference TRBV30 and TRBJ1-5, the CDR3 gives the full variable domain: SQTIHQWPATLVQPVGSPLSLECTVEGTSNPNLYWYRQAAGRGLQLLFYSVGIGQISSEVPQNLSASRPQDRQFILSSKKLLLSDSGFYLCAWSPGTDQPQHFGDGTRLSIL.

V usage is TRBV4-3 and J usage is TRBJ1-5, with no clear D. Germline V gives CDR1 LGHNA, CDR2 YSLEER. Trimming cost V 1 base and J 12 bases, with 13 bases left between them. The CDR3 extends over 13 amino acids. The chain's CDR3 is CASSQGRTGRQHF. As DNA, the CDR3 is TGCGCCAGCAGCCAAGGGAGGACCGGACGCCAGCATTTT.

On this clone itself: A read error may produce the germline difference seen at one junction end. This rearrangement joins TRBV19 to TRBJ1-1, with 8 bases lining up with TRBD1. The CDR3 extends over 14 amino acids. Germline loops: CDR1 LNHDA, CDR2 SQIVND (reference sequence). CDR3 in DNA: TGTGCCAGTAGTCTAGACAGGGGTTCCACTGAAGCTTTCTTT. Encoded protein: CASSLDRGSTEAFF.

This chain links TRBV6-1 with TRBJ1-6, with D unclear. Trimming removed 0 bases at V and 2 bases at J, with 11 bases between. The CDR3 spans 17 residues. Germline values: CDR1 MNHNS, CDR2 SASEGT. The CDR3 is CASSEAQLAPYNSPLHF. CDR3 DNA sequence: TGTGCCAGCAGTGAAGCGCAGTTGGCACCCTATAATTCACCCCTCCACTTT.

CDR3 in amino acids: CASSLFGVMNTEAFF. In DNA, the CDR3 is TGTGCCAGCAGTTTATTTGGAGTGATGAACACTGAAGCTTTCTTT. V usage is TRBV27 and J usage is TRBJ1-1; no firm D call. The germline V gene has CDR1 MNHEY and CDR2 SMNVEV (reference sequence). Trimming took off 1 base at V and 0 bases at J, with 9 bases between the two ends. The CDR3 runs to 15 residues.

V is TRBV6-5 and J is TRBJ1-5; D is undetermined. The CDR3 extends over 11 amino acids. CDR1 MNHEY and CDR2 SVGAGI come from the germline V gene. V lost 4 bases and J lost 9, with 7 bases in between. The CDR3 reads CASSSAPPQHF. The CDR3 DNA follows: TGTGCCAGCAGTTCGGCACCGCCCCAGCATTTT.

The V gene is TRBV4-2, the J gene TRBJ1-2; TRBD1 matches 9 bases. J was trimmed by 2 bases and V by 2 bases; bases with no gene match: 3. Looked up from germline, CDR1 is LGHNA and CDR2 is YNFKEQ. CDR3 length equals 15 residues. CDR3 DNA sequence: TGTGCCAGCAGCCAATCCGGGACAGGGAACTATGGCTACACCTTC. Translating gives CASSQSGTGNYGYTF.

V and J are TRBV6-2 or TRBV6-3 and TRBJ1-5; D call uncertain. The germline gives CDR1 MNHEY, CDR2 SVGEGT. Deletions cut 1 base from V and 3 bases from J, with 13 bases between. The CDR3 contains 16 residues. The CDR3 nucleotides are TGTGCCAGCAGTTACTTAGGCACGGACTACAATCAGCCCCAGCATTTT. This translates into CASSYLGTDYNQPQHF.

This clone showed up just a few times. CDR3 sequence (DNA): TGCGCCAGCACCCAGACAGGATTAGAGAATGAGCAGTTCTTC. Residues: CASTQTGLENEQFF. The genes are TRBV4-1 and TRBJ2-1; D is perhaps TRBD1 (6 bases). Germline CDR1 reads MGHRA; CDR2 reads YSYEKL. There are 14 residues in the CDR3. V lost 7 bases and J 7 bases, leaving 17 bases between the germline ends.

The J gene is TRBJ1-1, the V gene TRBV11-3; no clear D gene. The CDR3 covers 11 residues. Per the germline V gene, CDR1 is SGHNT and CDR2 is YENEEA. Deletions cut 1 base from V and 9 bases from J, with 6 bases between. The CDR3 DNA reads TGTGCCAGCAGCTTAGGGGGAAAAGCTTTCTTT. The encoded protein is CASSLGGKAFF.

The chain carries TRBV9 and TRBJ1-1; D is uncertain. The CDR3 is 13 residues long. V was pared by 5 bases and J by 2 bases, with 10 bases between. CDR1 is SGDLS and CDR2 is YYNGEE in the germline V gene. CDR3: CASSQVPNTEAFF. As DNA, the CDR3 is TGTGCCAGCAGTCAGGTCCCTAACACTGAAGCTTTCTTT.

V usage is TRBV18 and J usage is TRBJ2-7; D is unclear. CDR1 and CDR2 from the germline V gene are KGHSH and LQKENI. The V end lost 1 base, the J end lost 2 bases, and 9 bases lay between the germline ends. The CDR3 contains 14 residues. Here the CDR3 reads CASSPLRAAYEQYF. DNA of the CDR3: TGTGCCAGCTCACCACTCCGCGCGGCCTACGAGCAGTACTTC. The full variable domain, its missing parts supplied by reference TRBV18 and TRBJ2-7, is NAGVMQNPRHLVRRRGQEARLRCSPMKGHSHVYWYRQLPEEGLKFMVYLQKENIIDESGMPKERFSAEFPKEGPSILRIQQVVRGDSAAYFCASSPLRAAYEQYFGPGTRLTVT.

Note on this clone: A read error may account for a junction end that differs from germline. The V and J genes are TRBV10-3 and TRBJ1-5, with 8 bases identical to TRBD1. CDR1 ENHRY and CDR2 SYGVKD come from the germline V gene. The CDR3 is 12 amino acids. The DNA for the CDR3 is TGTGCCGTCAGGGGGCCAGGTCAGCCCCAGCATTTT. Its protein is CAVRGPGQPQHF.

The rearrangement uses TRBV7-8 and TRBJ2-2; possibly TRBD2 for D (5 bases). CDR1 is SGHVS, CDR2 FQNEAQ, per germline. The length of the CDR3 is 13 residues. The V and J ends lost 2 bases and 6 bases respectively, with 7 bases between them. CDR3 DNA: TGTGCCAGCAGCTTAAACGGGGCCGGGGAGCTGTTTTTT. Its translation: CASSLNGAGELFF.